This TCR beta chain was recovered during a study of blood T cell repertoires in COVID-19. Turning to the study itself: From the United States, Italy and Spain came samples of acute and convalescent COVID-19. Nucleic acid was either cDNA or gDNA, and it came from T cells, B-cell-depleted T cells, or PBMCs.

Authors' analysis steps: Amplification of reference gene primers was used by the study to estimate nucleated cell counts. Clones were sequenced by immunoSEQ multiplex PCR, and TCRdb holds only the in-frame ones, with some missing. The DNA was the basis for D and trimming; V, J and clone size are from that table. Here the sample spans 250,000 to 300,000 clones, 88% being singletons. Per the germline V gene, CDR1 is MGHRA and CDR2 is YSYEKL. V shed 4 bases and J 1 base; nucleotides not matched to a gene: 13. The CDR3 loop spans 18 amino acids. V usage is TRBV4-1 and J usage is TRBJ2-7; 10 bases map to TRBD2. The source is a woman in her thirties or forties who had recovered from COVID-19. Sample: peripheral blood. DNA for the CDR3: TGCGCCAGCAGCCCCCAAGGGGGTAGCGGGAGGCCATCCTACGAGCAGTACTTC. Protein sequence: CASSPQGGSGRPSYEQYF.